The source of this T cell receptor beta chain is a study of shared clonotypes between healthy human individuals. It was into CD45RA+ naive and CD45RA-negative memory subsets that the CD4+ cells were split. From germline, CDR1 is SGHTA and CDR2 FQGNSA. V lost 1 base to trimming and J lost 5 bases, with 6 bases between them. The CDR3 runs to 13 residues. The assay was immunoSEQ multiplex PCR, and TCRdb's table has in-frame clones only and misses some. The sample shows around 2.5 million clones, 80% to 95% of them seen only once. The study's findings and limits: Of the naive CD4 clonotypes, about 5% were shared across a handful of donors. Genetic and exposure-history diversity was limited by the few donors. Researchers sampled only blood; tissue repertoires likely differ.

A note on this clone: Its antigen remains unknown. The sample contains more than one DNA sequence encoding this CDR3.

The sequenced material came from naive CD4+ T cells from PBMCs. Subset specified: CD45RA+ positively selected. The source is a man aged 18 to 30 in good health. Some clones in this sample may be carry-over from other donors' samples. The J gene is TRBJ2-1, the V gene TRBV7-2; the D is unclear. The CDR3 region is CASSLVWDNEQFF. The DNA of the CDR3 is TGTGCCAGCAGCTTAGTATGGGACAATGAGCAGTTCTTC.